A selection of T cell receptor beta chains follows, all from one sample in a study of cytomegalovirus exposure and HLA in healthy donors. The assay was immunoSEQ multiplex PCR, and TCRdb's table has in-frame clones only and misses some. This sample carries 150,000 to 250,000 clones, over 65% of them seen once, and the ten largest clones take roughly 0.095%. Sequencing used PBMCs. All receptors come from a boy aged 2-9 years in good health and CMV-seronegative. Each CDR3 is given with its conserved first and last residue. Each record gives: clone size, V gene, CDR3 protein. Some rows mark clone size as missing; the rest say once, few, many or name a class of expanded clone.

- TRBV5-5 CASSLVQHYEQYF
- TRBV29-1 CSVNMIGGNTEAFF
- TRBV15 CATSGGASGGEETQYF
- TRBV5-1 CASSFLRGGPETQYF
- TRBV23-1 CASKGDRAYEQYF
- TRBV7-9 CASSPSYRGNEQFF
- TRBV19 CASSIERTGIYEQYF
once TRBV19 CASSPTGSYGYTF
- TRBV9 CASSKTPGAGNTIYF
- TRBV7-2 CASSLDLGQAVQRNF
- TRBV4-2 CANTTGSNEKLFF
- TRBV7-2 CASSLARGRHSNQPQHF
- TRBV27 CASGIRGYEQYF
- TRBV25-1 CASSDPGHGYTF
- TRBV6-5 CASRQPGTEAFF
- TRBV7-2 CASSLQKRTGPIAKNIQYF
- TRBV7-3 CASSVRAGGNTGELFF
- TRBV10-3 CASYTGGAANEKLFF
- TRBV2 CASTRDRNYEQYF
- TRBV10-2 CASSEGQGDGYTF
once TRBV5-1 CASSYSSAGDSGNTIYF
- TRBV6-6 CASISLVQGNGYTF
- TRBV5-1 CASSLSPKNIQYF
- TRBV2 CASSEYPAGGIYEQYF
- TRBV28 CASSLGVRGGYTF
- TRBV4-3 CASSHTRTFSNTGELFF